What follows describes a single T cell receptor beta chain. The antigen is undetermined. Germline V gene lookup returns CDR1 DFQATT and CDR2 SNEGSKA (reference sequence). This CDR3 comprises 12 residues. V was cut by 3 bases and J by 4 bases, with 8 bases left in between. Profiles of TCR beta VDJ and CDR3 were generated from a genomic DNA template. Via MiXCR, TCRdb re-called the reads, giving one row per CDR3 protein. The table lists 190,000 or so distinct CDR3 sequences, roughly 55% of them singletons. The entry originates in a study of CD8+CD57+ T cells in acquired aplastic anemia. About the research overall: Quantities of DNA derived from sorted CD4+ and CD8+ cells averaged approximately 3 ug.

Study-level results: The CD8+ Simpson's diversity of patients and controls was not significantly different. Overlapping CD8+ CDR3 repertoires of patients and controls contained approximately 29 shared sequences.

This chain joins TRBV20-1 and TRBJ2-3; D gene unclear. Sequencing was carried out using sorted CD4+, CD8+, or CD8+CD57+ T cells (not recorded which) from PBMCs. This receptor was taken from a human donor in good health. The CDR3 is CSASSGPDTQYF. As DNA, the CDR3 is TGCAGTGCTAGCTCTGGCCCAGATACGCAGTATTTT.